This T cell receptor beta chain appears in the sequencing data of a study of cytotoxic CD8 clonotypes in ibrutinib-treated CLL. Study details: Researchers reported 11 relapsed/refractory and 15 treatment-naive patients, 17 of them IGHV unmutated.

As for this clone: Its antigen is unidentified.

The CDR3 covers 16 residues. V was clipped by 5 bases and J by 7 bases; unmatched bases: 13. Germline assignment: CDR1 MDHEN and CDR2 SYDVKM. Data came from immunoSEQ multiplex PCR; TCRdb stores just in-frame clones and leaves some out. The sample holds fewer than 400,000 clones, 67% seen once. Study results and limitations: Against age-matched healthy donors, baseline clonality ran higher and tracked circulating CD8+ T-cell counts. Stable or contracted on treatment, public clonotypes were also uncommon. There were differences in sampling times between sustained-remission and progressing patients.

The chain combines TRBV28 with TRBJ2-1; 8 bases match TRBD2. This receptor was obtained from a human donor with chronic lymphocytic leukemia. Sequenced material: PBMCs, taken after 36 months of ibrutinib treatment. The CDR3 spells CASSGESGRSRNEQFF. DNA of the CDR3: TGTGCCAGCAGTGGGGAGAGCGGGAGATCAAGAAATGAGCAGTTCTTC.